This T cell receptor beta chain was profiled in a study of CD8+ T cells in alopecia areata. Whole-study results and caveats: The study found that many expanded lesional clones persisted in scalp and blood during tofacitinib. Besides other cells, scalp samples also yield sequences of resident alphabeta T cells from normal skin. Across lesional scalp, and particularly alopecia totalis/universalis, clonality surpassed that of normal scalp.

Extracted from the samples, RNA was reverse transcribed into cDNA to serve as the sequencing template. Clones were sequenced by immunoSEQ multiplex PCR, and TCRdb holds only the in-frame ones, with some missing. This sample yields about 200,000 clones, of which around 66% are seen a single time; 4% to 5% belongs to the top ten. Remarks on this clone: What it binds is unknown.

Germline CDR1 and CDR2: GTSNPN and SVGIG (reference sequence). This CDR3 spans 16 amino acids. The V gene end was trimmed by 8 bases and the J gene end by 3 bases; junction bases not matched to a gene: 8. As for treatment: oral pan-JAK inhibitor, 5-10 mg twice daily. The clonotype was recovered from a human donor with alopecia areata. Sample: CD4+ T cells sorted from blood, taken at week 4, from a patient treated with tofacitinib. V is TRBV30 and J is TRBJ2-2; 14 nucleotides align to TRBD2. CDR3 residues: CARLAGGMSHTGELFF. CDR3 sequence (DNA): TGTGCCCGACTAGCGGGGGGGATGTCCCACACCGGGGAGCTGTTTTTT.